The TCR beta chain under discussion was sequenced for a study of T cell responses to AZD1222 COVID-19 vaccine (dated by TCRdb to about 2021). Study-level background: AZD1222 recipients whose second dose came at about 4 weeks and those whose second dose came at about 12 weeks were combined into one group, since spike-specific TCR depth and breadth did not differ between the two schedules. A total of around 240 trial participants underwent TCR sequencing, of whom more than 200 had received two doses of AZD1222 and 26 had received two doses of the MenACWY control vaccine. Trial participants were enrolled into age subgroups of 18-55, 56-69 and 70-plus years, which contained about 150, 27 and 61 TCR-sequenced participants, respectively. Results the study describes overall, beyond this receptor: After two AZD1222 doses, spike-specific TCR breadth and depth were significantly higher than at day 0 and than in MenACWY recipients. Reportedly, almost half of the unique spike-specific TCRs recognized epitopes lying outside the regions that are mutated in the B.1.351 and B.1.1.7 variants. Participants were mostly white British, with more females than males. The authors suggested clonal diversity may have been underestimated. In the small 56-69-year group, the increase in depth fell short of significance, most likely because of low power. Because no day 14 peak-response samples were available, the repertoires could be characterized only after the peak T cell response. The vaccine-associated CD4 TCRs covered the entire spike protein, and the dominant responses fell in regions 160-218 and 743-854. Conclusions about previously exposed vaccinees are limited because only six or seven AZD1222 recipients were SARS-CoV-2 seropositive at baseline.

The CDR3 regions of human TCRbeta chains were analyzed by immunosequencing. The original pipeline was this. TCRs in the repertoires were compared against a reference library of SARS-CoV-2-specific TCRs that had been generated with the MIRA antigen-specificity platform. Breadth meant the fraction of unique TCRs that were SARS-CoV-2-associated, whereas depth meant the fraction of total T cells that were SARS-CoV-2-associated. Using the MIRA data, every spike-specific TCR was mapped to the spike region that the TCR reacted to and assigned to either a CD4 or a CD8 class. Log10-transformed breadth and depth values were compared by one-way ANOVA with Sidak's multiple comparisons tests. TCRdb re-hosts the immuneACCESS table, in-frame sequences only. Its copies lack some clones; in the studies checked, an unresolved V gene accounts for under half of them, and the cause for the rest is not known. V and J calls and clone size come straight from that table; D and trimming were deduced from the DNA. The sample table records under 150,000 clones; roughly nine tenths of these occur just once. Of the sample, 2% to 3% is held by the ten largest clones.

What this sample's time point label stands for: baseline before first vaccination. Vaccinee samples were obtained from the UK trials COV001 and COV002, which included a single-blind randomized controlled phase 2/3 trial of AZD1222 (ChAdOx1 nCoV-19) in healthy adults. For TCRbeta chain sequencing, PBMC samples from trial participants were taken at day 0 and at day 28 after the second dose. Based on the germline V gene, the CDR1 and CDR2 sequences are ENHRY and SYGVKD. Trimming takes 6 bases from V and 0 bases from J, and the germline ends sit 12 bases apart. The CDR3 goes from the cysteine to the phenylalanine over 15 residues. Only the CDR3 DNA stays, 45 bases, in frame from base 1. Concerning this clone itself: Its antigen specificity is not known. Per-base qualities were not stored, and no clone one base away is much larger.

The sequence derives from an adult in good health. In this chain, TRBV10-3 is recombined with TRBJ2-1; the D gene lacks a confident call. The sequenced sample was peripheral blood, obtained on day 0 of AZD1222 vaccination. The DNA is TGTGCCATCAGCCAGCCGTCAGGCTCCTACAATGAGCAGTTCTTC. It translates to CAISQPSGSYNEQFF.